This passage covers 15 T cell receptor beta chains from one sample sequenced in a study of tissue T cells after allogeneic stem cell transplantation. Assay: immunoSEQ multiplex PCR; the TCRdb copy retains only in-frame clones and omits some. The profile shows fewer than 30,000 clones, around four fifths of them singletons. Sequences were derived from tissue from the ileum, sampled at autopsy. The receptors here all came from a female donor at least 60 years old with lung cancer.

The chain recombines TRBV7-3 with TRBJ1-2; D might be TRBD1 (5 bases). Germline-derived CDR1 and CDR2 are SGHTA and FQGTGA. Trimming shortened V by 2 bases and J by 0 bases, and 22 bases separated the two germline ends. The CDR3 has 19 amino acids. The CDR3 spells CASSLGRRIRQSANYGYTF. In DNA form, the CDR3 reads TGTGCCAGCAGCTTAGGTCGGCGGATTAGACAGAGTGCTAACTATGGCTACACCTTC.

Regarding this clone: One end of the junction fails to match germline, which may point to a read error. The chain is built from TRBV7-7 and TRBJ2-2; 7 positions agree with TRBD1. The CDR3 runs to 13 residues. Germline assignment: CDR1 SSHAT and CDR2 FNYEAQ (reference sequence). CDR3 in amino acids: CASRPTGAGELFF. The CDR3 nucleotides are TGTGCTAGCAGACCAACAGGGGCCGGGGAGCTGTTTTTT.

The chain joins TRBV9 to TRBJ2-7; D is ambiguous. The CDR3 totals 16 residues. Looked up from germline, CDR1 is SGDLS and CDR2 is YYNGEE. The ends were cut back, 0 bases at V and 2 bases at J, with 15 bases in the middle. The CDR3 coding sequence is TGTGCCAGCAGCGTAGGGGATGGAGAACTCCCCTACGAGCAGTACTTC. Translating it yields CASSVGDGELPYEQYF.

This clone came up a few times. The genes are TRBV2 and TRBJ1-5; D not certain. The CDR3 runs to 14 residues. Germline CDR1 and CDR2: SNHLY and FYNNEI. Trimming removed 6 bases from V and 0 bases from J, with 9 bases in between. CDR3 nucleotides: TGTGCCAGCAGGATACAGAGTAGCAATCAGCCCCAGCATTTT. The encoded protein is CASRIQSSNQPQHF. The full variable domain, in which reference TRBV2 and TRBJ1-5 provide the parts outside the CDR3, is EPEVTQTPSHQVTQMGQEVILRCVPISNHLYFYWYRQILGQKVEFLVSFYNNEISEKSEIFDDQFSVERPDGSNFTLKIRSTKLEDSAMYFCASRIQSSNQPQHFGDGTRLSIL.

This chain uses TRBV7-2 with TRBJ1-3; D gene unclear. V was clipped by 1 base and J by 4 bases, with 8 bases between them. Germline lookup yields CDR1 SGHTA and CDR2 FQGNSA. The CDR3 runs 14 residues. In nucleotides, the CDR3 is TGTGCCAGCAGCTTAGTGGGGTTCGGAAACACCATATATTTT. Encoded protein: CASSLVGFGNTIYF. The whole variable domain, remainder taken from reference TRBV7-2 and TRBJ1-3, is GAGVSQSPSNKVTEKGKDVELRCDPISGHTALYWYRQSLGQGLEFLIYFQGNSAPDKSGLPSDRFSAERTGGSVSTLTIQRTQQEDSAVYLCASSLVGFGNTIYFGEGSWLTVV.

This clone was detected once. The chain joins TRBV21-1 to TRBJ2-5; whether TRBD1, the table's D call, matches the DNA was not checked. TRBV21-1 is tagged as a pseudogene. The CDR3 is 16 amino acids. CDR3 nucleotides: TGTACCGAAGCAGGGCGCGTTTATCCAAATAAAGAGACCCAGTACTTC. Translation gives CTEAGRVYPNKETQYF.

V and J are TRBV19 and TRBJ1-5; 7 nucleotides align to TRBD1. Germline lookup yields CDR1 LNHDA and CDR2 SQIVND (reference sequence). The CDR3 contains 14 residues. J lost 6 bases, V lost 3 bases, and 5 bases had no gene match. The CDR3, as DNA: TGTGCCAGTAGTATCCGACAGGGCGGTCAGCCCCAGCATTTT. Translating it yields CASSIRQGGQPQHF.

On this clone itself: One end of the junction varies from germline; a read error may be responsible. The CDR3 spells CAISEGMTSGSSHEQYF. The CDR3, as DNA: TGTGCCATCAGTGAGGGGATGACTAGCGGGAGCTCCCACGAGCAGTACTTC. The chain couples TRBV10-3 to TRBJ2-7, with TRBD2 matching 12 bases. The CDR3 length is 17 residues. Germline V gene lookup returns CDR1 ENHRY and CDR2 SYGVKD.

The chain has TRBV19 and TRBJ1-1; no firm D call. Trimming shortened V by 6 bases and J by 1 base, and 9 bases separated the two germline ends. The CDR3 runs to 13 residues. Germline-derived CDR1 and CDR2 are LNHDA and SQIVND (reference sequence). The CDR3 nucleotides are TGTGCCAGTAGATTTTCAGGGAACACTGAAGCTTTCTTT. Its translation is CASRFSGNTEAFF.

The genes are TRBV6-6 and TRBJ2-3; the D is unclear. V dropped 5 bases and J dropped 2 bases, with 20 bases sitting between them. The CDR3 has 17 residues. The germline V gene has CDR1 MNHNY and CDR2 SVGAGI (reference sequence). The DNA for the CDR3 is TGTGCCAGCAGTCCTACTCGGAGTCAGAAACTCACAGATACGCAGTATTTT. As protein: CASSPTRSQKLTDTQYF.

This clone was picked up a small number of times. This chain joins TRBV3-1 (or the pseudogene TRBV3-2) and TRBJ2-7; the match to TRBD2 covers 7 bases. CDR1 and CDR2 from the germline V gene are LGHDT and YNNKEL (reference sequence). The CDR3 runs 15 residues. V lost 5 bases to trimming and J lost 2 bases; unmatched junction nucleotides: 9. The CDR3 coding sequence is TGTGCCAGCAGCAATACTATGCGGGGGACCTACGAGCAGTACTTC. It codes for CASSNTMRGTYEQYF.

The V gene is TRBV19, the J gene TRBJ1-1; a possible D gene is TRBD1 (6 bases). Trimming cost V 9 bases and J 1 base, with 15 bases left between them. The CDR3 loop spans 14 amino acids. CDR1 is LNHDA and CDR2 is SQIVND in the germline V gene (reference sequence). For the CDR3, the DNA is TGTGCCAGCCACTACTTGGACAGGAACACTGAAGCTTTCTTT. It specifies CASHYLDRNTEAFF.

The V and J genes are TRBV5-1 and TRBJ2-3; 9 bases agree with TRBD2. CDR1 is SGHRS, CDR2 YFSETQ, per germline. V lost 4 bases to trimming and J lost 3 bases; unmatched junction nucleotides: 9. The CDR3 has 16 amino acids. The CDR3 DNA reads TGCGCCAGCAGCCCCCTTTCTAGCGGGACTACAGATACGCAGTATTTT. Protein: CASSPLSSGTTDTQYF.

The V call is TRBV7-9, the J call TRBJ2-2, with 7 nucleotides matching TRBD2. The CDR3 has 16 amino acids. V shed 1 base, J shed 0 bases, and the junction held 2 bases outside the gene matches. The germline V gene has CDR1 SEHNR and CDR2 FQNEAQ (reference sequence). CDR3 in DNA: TGTGCCAGCAGCTTAGGGAGCGGGACGAACACCGGGGAGCTGTTTTTT. This encodes CASSLGSGTNTGELFF.

This sequence joins TRBV15 and TRBJ1-3; D may be TRBD1 (5 bases). The V end lost 0 bases, the J end lost 1 base, and 13 bases lay between the germline ends. Germline V gene lookup returns CDR1 LNHNV and CDR2 YYDKDF (reference sequence). The CDR3 contains 17 residues. For the CDR3, the DNA is TGTGCCACCAGCAGAGATGGTTTAGGGGCGTCTGGAAACACCATATATTTT. This gives the protein CATSRDGLGASGNTIYF.